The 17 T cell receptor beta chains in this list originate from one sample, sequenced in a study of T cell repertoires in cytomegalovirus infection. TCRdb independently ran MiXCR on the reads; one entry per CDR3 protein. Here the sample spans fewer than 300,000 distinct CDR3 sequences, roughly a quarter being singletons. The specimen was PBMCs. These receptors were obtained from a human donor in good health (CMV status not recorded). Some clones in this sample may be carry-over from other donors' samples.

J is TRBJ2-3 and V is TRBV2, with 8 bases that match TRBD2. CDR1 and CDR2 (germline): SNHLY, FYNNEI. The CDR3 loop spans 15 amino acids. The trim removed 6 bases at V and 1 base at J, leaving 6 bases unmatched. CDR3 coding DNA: TGTGCCAGCAGGTTGGGGCGGGGGGGCACAGATACGCAGTATTTT. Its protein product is CASRLGRGGTDTQYF.

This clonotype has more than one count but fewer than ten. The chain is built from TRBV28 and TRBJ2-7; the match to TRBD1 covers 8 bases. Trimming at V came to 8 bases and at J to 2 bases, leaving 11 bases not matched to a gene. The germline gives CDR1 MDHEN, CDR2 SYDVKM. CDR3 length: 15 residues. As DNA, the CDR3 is TGTGCCAGCGCCTCCCCCGGGACAGGAGCCTACGAGCAGTACTTC. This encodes CASASPGTGAYEQYF.

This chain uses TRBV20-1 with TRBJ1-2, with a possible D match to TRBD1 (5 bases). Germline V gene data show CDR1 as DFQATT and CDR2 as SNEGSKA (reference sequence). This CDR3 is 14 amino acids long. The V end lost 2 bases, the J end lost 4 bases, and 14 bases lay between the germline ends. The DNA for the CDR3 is TGCAGTGCTAGAATAACCGGGACCTCCTATGGCTACACCTTC. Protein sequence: CSARITGTSYGYTF.

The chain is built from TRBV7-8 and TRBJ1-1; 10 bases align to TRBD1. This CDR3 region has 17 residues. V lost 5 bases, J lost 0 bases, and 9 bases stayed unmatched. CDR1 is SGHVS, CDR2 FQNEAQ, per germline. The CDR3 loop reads CASSPPGTGVVNTEAFF. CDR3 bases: TGTGCCAGCAGCCCCCCCGGGACAGGGGTTGTGAACACTGAAGCTTTCTTT.

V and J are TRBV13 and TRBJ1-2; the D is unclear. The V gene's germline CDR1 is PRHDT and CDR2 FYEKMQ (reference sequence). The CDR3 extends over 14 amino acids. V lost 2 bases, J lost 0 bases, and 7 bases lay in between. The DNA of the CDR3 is TGTGCCAGCAGCTTAAAAGGCCCTAACTATGGCTACACCTTC. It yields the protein CASSLKGPNYGYTF.

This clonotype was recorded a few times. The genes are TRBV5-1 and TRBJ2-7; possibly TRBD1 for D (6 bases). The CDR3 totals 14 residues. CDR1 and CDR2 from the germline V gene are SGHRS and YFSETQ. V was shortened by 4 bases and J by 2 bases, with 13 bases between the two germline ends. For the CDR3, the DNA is TGCGCCAGCAGCGAAGACAGGCCGGCCTACGAGCAGTACTTC. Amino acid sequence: CASSEDRPAYEQYF.

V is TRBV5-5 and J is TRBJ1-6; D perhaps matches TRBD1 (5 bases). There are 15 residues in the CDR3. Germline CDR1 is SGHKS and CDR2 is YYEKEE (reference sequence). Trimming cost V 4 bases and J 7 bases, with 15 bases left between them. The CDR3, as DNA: TGTGCCAGCAGCGGGGCCCAGGGAGGGAATTCACCCCTCCACTTT. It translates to CASSGAQGGNSPLHF.

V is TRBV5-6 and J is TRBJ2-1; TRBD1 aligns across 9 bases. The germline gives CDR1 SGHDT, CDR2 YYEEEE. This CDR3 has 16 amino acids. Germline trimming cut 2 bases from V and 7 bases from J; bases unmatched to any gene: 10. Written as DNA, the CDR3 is TGTGCCAGCAGCTTCATTCTAACAGGGGGCACGAATGAGCAGTTCTTC. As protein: CASSFILTGGTNEQFF. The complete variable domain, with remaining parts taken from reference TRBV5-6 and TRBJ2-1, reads DAGVTQSPTHLIKTRGQQVTLRCSPKSGHDTVSWYQQALGQGPQFIFQYYEEEERQRGNFPDRFSGHQFPNYSSELNVNALLLGDSALYLCASSFILTGGTNEQFFGPGTRLTVL.

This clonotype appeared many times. The CDR3 DNA is TGTGCCAGCAGCTTACGCGGACAGGACCCTTTCAAAGAGCAGTACTTC. Residues: CASSLRGQDPFKEQYF. J is TRBJ2-7 and V is TRBV7-2; TRBD1 matches 7 bases. V was pared by 2 bases and J by 7 bases, with 14 bases of the junction left unmatched. The germline V gene has CDR1 SGHTA and CDR2 FQGNSA. This CDR3 spans 16 amino acids.

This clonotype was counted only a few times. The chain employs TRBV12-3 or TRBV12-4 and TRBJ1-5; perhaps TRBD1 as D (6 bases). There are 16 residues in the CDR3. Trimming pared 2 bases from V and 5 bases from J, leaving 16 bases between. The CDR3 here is CASSLRVGGVDQPQHF. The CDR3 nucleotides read TGTGCCAGCAGTTTACGGGTAGGGGGTGTAGATCAGCCCCAGCATTTT.

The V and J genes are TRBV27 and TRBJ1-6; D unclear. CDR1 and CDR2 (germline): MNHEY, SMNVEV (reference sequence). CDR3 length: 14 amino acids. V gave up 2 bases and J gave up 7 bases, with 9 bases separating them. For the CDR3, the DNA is TGTGCCAGCAGTTTAATGACCGGGAATTCACCCCTCCACTTT. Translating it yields CASSLMTGNSPLHF.

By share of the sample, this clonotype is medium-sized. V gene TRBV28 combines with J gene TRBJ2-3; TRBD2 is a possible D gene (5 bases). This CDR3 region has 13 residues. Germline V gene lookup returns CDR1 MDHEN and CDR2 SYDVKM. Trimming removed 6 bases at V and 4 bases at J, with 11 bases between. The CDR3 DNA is TGTGCCAGCAGGGAGCTAGCTTCAGATACGCAGTATTTT. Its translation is CASRELASDTQYF.

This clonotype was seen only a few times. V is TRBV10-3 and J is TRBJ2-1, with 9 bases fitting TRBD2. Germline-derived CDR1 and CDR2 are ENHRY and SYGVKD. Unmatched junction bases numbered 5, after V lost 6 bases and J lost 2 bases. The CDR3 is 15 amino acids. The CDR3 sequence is CAISGAGGPYNEQFF. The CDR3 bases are TGTGCCATCAGCGGAGCGGGAGGTCCCTACAATGAGCAGTTCTTC.

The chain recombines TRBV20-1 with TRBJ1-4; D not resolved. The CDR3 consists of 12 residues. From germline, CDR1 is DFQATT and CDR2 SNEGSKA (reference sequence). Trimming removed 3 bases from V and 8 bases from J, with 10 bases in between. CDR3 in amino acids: CSASLQREKLFF. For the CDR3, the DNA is TGCAGTGCTAGTCTACAAAGGGAAAAACTGTTTTTT.

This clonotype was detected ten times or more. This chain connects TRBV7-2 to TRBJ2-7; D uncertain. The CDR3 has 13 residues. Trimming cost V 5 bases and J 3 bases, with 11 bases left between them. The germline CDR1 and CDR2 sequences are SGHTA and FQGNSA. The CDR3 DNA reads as TGTGCCAGCAGCCCGAGAGCAGTCTACGAGCAGTACTTC. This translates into CASSPRAVYEQYF.

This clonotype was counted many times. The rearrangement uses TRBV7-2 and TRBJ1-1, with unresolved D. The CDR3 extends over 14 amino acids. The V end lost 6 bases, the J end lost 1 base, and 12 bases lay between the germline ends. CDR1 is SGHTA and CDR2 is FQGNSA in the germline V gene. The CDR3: CASSSRLTNTEAFF. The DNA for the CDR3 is TGTGCCAGCAGTTCTAGACTGACGAACACTGAAGCTTTCTTT.

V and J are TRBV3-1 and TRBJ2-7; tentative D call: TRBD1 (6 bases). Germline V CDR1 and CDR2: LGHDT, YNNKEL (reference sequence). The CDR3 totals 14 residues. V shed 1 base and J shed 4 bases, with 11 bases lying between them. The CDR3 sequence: CASSQGWGRYEQYF. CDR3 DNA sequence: TGTGCCAGCAGCCAAGGTTGGGGGCGATACGAGCAGTACTTC.